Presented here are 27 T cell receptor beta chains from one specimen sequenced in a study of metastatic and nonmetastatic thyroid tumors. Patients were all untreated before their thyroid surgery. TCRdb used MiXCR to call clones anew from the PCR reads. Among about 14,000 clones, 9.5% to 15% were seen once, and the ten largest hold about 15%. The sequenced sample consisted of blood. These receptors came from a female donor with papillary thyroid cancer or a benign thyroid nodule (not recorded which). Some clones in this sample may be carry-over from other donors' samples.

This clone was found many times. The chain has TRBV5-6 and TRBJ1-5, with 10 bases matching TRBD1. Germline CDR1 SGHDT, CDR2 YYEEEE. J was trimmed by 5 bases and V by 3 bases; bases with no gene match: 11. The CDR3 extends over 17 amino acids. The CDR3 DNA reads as TGTGCCAGCAGCTCGTCTGACAGGGGGCGTATTTATCAGCCCCAGCATTTT. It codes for CASSSSDRGRIYQPQHF.

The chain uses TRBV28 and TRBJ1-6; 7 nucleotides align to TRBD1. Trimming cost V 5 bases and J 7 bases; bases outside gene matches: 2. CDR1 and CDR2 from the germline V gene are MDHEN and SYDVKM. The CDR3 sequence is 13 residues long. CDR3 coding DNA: TGTGCCAGCAGTCTGACAGGGAATTCACCCCTCCACTTT. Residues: CASSLTGNSPLHF.

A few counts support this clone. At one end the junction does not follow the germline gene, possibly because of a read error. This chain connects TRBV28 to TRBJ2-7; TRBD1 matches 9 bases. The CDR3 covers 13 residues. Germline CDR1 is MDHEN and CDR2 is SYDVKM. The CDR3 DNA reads TGTCCCAGCAGTTTTACGCGACAGGGGGTCTCAGGGTTC. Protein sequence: CPSSFTRQGVSGF.

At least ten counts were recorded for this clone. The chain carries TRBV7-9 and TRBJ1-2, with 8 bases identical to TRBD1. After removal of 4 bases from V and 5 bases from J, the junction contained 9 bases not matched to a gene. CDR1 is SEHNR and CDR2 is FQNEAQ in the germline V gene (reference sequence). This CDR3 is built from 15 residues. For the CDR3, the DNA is TGTGCCAGCAGCTCCGGGACAGGAGAAACTTATGGCTACACCTTC. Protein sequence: CASSSGTGETYGYTF. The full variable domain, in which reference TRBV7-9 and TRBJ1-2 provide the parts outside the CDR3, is DTGVSQNPRHKITKRGQNVTFRCDPISEHNRLYWYRQTLGQGPEFLTYFQNEAQLEKSRLLSDRFSAERPKGSFSTLEIQRTEQGDSAMYLCASSSGTGETYGYTFGSGTRLTVV.

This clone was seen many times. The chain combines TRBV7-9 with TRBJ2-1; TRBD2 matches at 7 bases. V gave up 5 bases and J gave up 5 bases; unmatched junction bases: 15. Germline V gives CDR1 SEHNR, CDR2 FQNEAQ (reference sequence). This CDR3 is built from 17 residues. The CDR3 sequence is CASSPRGAGTENNEQFF. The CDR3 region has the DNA TGTGCCAGCAGCCCCCGGGGAGCGGGAACAGAAAACAATGAGCAGTTCTTC. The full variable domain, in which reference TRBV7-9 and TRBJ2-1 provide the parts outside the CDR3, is DTGVSQNPRHKITKRGQNVTFRCDPISEHNRLYWYRQTLGQGPEFLTYFQNEAQLEKSRLLSDRFSAERPKGSFSTLEIQRTEQGDSAMYLCASSPRGAGTENNEQFFGPGTRLTVL.

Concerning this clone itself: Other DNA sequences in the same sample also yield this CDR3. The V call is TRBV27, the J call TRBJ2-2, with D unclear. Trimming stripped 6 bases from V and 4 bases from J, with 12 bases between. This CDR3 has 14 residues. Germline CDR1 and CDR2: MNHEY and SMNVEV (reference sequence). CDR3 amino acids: CASSLFYTTGELFF. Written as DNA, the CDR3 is TGTGCCAGCAGCTTGTTTTATACCACCGGGGAGCTGTTTTTT.

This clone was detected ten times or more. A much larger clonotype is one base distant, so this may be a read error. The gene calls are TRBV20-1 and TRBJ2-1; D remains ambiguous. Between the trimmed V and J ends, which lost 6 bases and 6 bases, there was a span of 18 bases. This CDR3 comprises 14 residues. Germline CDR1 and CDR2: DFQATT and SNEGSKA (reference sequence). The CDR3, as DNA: TGCAGTGCCTCCGGTGGCGCCCCGCCCAATGAGCAGTTCTTC. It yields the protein CSASGGAPPNEQFF.

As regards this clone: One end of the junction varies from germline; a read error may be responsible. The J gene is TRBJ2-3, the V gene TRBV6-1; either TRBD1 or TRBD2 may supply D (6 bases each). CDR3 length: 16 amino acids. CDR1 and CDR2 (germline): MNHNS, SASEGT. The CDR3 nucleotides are TGTGTCAGCAGTGAAGCGCTATCTGGGGGGCCAGATACGCAGTATTTT. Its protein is CVSSEALSGGPDTQYF.

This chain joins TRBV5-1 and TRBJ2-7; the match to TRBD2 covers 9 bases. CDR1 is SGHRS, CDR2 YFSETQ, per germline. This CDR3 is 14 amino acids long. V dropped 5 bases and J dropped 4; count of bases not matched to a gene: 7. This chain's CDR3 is CASRAREGAYEQYF. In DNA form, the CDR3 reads TGCGCCAGCAGGGCGCGGGAGGGGGCTTACGAGCAGTACTTC.

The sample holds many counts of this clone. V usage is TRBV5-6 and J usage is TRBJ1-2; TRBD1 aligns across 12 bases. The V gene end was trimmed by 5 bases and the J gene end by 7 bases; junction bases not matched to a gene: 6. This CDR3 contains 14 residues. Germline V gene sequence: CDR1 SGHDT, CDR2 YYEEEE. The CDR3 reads CASSRGQGAGGYTF. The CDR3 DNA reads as TGTGCCAGCAGTCGGGGACAGGGGGCAGGTGGCTACACCTTC.

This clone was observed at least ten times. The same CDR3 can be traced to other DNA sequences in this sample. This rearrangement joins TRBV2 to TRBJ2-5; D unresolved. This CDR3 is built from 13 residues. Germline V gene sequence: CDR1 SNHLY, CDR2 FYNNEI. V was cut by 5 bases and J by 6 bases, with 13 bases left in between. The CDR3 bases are TGTGCCAGCAGTATGACTGAACCCCAGACCCAGTACTTC. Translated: CASSMTEPQTQYF.

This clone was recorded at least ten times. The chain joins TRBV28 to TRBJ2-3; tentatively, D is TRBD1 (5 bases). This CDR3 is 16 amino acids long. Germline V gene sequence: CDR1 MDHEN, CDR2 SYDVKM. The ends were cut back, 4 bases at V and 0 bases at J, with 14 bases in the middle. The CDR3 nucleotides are TGTGCCAGCAGTTCTTGGACAACCTCGAGCACAGATACGCAGTATTTT. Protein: CASSSWTTSSTDTQYF.

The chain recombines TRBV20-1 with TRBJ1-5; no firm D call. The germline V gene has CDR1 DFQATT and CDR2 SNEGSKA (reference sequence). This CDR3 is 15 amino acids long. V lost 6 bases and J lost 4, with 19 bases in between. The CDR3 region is CSAIGKGARNQPQHF. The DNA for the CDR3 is TGCAGTGCGATCGGGAAAGGCGCCAGGAATCAGCCCCAGCATTTT.

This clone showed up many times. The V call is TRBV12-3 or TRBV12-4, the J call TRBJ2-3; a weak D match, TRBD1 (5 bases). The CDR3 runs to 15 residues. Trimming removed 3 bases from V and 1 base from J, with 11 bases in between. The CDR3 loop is CASSLLQAGTDTQYF. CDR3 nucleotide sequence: TGTGCCAGCAGTTTGTTACAGGCAGGCACAGATACGCAGTATTTT.

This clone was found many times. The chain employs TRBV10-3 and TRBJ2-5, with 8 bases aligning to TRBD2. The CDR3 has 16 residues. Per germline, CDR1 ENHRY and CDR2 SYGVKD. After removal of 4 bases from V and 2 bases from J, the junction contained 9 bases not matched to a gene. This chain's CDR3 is CAISGNLAGRQETQYF. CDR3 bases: TGTGCCATCAGTGGGAACTTAGCGGGAAGGCAAGAGACCCAGTACTTC.

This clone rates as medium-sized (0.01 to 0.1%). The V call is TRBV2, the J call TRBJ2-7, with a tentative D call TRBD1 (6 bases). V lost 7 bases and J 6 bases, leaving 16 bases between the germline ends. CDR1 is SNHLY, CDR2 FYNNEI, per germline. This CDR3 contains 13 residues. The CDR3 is CASTPRGLSEQYF. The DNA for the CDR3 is TGTGCCAGCACTCCCAGGGGATTGAGCGAGCAGTACTTC.

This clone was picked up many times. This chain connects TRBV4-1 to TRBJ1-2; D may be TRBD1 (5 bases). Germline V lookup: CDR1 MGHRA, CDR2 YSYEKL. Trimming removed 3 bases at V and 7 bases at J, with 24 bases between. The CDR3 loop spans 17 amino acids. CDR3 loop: CASSHNPLGDPGGGYTF. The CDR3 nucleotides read TGCGCCAGCAGCCATAACCCTCTCGGGGACCCGGGTGGTGGCTACACCTTC.

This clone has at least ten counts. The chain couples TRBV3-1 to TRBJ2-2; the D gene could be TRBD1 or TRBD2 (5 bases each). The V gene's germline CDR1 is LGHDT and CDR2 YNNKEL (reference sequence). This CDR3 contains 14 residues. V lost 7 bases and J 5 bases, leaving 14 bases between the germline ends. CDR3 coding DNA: TGTGCCAGCACCTCCCTATGGGGGACCGGGGAGCTGTTTTTT. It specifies CASTSLWGTGELFF.

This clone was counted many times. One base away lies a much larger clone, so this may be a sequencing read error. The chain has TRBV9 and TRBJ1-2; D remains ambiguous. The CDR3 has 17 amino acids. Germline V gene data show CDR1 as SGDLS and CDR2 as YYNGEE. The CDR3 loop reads CASSVDGGLPTGEGCTF. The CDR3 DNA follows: TGTGCCAGCAGCGTAGACGGAGGGCTCCCTACCGGCGAGGGCTGCACCTTC.

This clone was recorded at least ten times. The CDR3 coding sequence is TGTGCCAGTAGTCCCCAACGGAGGCGGACCTCTGGAAACACCATATATTTT. Its protein is CASSPQRRRTSGNTIYF. The rearrangement joins TRBV19 to TRBJ1-3; D not resolved. Trimming shortened V by 5 bases and J by 0 bases, and 17 bases separated the two germline ends. Germline V CDR1 and CDR2: LNHDA, SQIVND (reference sequence). The CDR3 is 17 amino acids. Full variable domain (rest looked up from reference TRBV19 and TRBJ1-3): DGGITQSPKYLFRKEGQNVTLSCEQNLNHDAMYWYRQDPGQGLRLIYYSQIVNDFQKGDIAEGYSVSREKKESFPLTVTSAQKNPTAFYLCASSPQRRRTSGNTIYFGEGSWLTVV.

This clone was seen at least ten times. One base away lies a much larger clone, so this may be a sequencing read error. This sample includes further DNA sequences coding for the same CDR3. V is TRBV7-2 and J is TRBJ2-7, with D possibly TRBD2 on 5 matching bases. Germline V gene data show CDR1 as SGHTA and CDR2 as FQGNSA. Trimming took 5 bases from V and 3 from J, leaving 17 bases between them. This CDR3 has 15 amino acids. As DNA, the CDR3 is TGTGCCAGCAGCCTAGAGGCGCTAGCAATCTACGAGCAGTACTTC. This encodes CASSLEALAIYEQYF.

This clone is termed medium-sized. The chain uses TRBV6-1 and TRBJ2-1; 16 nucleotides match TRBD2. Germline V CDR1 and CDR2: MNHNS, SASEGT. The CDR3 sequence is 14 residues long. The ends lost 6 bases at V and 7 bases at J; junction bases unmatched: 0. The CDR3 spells CASRGLAGGNEQFF. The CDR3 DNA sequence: TGTGCCAGCAGGGGACTAGCGGGAGGGAATGAGCAGTTCTTC.

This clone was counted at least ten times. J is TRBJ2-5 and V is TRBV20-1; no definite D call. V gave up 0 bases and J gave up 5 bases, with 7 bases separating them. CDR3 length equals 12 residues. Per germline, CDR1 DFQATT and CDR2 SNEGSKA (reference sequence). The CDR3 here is CSARDLGETQYF. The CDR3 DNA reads TGCAGTGCTAGAGATCTTGGGGAGACCCAGTACTTC.

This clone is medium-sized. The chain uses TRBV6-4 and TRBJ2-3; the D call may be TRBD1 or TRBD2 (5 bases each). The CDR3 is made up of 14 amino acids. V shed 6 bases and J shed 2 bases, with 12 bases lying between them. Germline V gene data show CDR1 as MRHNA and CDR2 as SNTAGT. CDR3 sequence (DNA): TGTGCCAGCAGCCCGAGGGGAGACACAGATACGCAGTATTTT. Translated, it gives CASSPRGDTDTQYF.

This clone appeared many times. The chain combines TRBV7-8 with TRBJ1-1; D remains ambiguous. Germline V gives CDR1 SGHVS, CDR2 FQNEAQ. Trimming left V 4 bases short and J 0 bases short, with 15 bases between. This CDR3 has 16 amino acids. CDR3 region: CASSYPLSKMNTEAFF. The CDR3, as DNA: TGTGCCAGCAGCTACCCTCTCAGCAAGATGAACACTGAAGCTTTCTTT. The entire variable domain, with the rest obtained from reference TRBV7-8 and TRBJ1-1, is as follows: GAGVSQSPRYKVAKRGQDVALRCDPISGHVSLFWYQQALGQGPEFLTYFQNEAQLDKSGLPSDRFFAERPEGSVSTLKIQRTQQEDSAVYLCASSYPLSKMNTEAFFGQGTRLTVV.

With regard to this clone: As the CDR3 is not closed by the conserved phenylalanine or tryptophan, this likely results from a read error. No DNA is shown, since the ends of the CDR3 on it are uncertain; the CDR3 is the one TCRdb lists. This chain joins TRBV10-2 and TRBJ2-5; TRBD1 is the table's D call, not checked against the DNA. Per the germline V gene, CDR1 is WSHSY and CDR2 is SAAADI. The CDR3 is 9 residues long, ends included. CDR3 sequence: CASSEPFDR.

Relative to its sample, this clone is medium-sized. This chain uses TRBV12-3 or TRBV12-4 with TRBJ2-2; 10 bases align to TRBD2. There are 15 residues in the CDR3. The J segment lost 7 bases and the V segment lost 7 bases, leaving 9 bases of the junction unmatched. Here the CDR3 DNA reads TGTGCCAGCACTCCAAGCGGGGGGGCGGTCGGGGAGCTGTTTTTT. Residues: CASTPSGGAVGELFF.